Presented here are 11 T cell receptor beta chains from one specimen sequenced in a study of cytomegalovirus exposure and HLA in healthy donors. The primer mix had 60 Vbeta and 13 Jbeta primers. The repertoire was sequenced with immunoSEQ multiplex PCR; TCRdb's copy has only in-frame clones and lacks some. The top ten clones hold 1.2% of a sample with approximately 100,000 clones, around 84% of them seen once. Sequencing was done on a sample of PBMCs. Source of these receptors: a woman between 18 and 29 years old in good health and CMV-seronegative.

This chain joins TRBV15 and TRBJ2-3, with 8 bases fitting TRBD2. The CDR3 runs 17 residues. V dropped 0 bases and J dropped 1; count of bases not matched to a gene: 6. Germline assignment: CDR1 LNHNV and CDR2 YYDKDF (reference sequence). CDR3 in amino acids: CATSRDRLAGRTDTQYF. The CDR3 nucleotides are TGTGCCACCAGCAGAGATAGGCTAGCGGGCCGCACAGATACGCAGTATTTT.

DNA for the CDR3: TGTGCCAGCAGTTTTAAGGTGCCAGGGGGACTGTTTTTT. Encoded protein: CASSFKVPGGLFF. This chain connects TRBV28 to TRBJ1-4, with 7 bases lining up with TRBD1. The trim removed 3 bases at V and 13 bases at J, leaving 8 bases unmatched. The CDR3 is made up of 13 amino acids. CDR1 and CDR2 from the germline V gene are MDHEN and SYDVKM.

As for this clone: The conserved final phenylalanine or tryptophan is absent from the CDR3, which likely points to a read error. The chain uses TRBV5-4 and TRBJ2-7; D unclear. Looked up from germline, CDR1 is SGHNT and CDR2 is YYREEE (reference sequence). The CDR3 runs to 15 residues. Between the trimmed V and J ends, which lost 3 bases and 0 bases, there was a span of 13 bases. CDR3 in DNA: TGTGCCAGCAGCTCGACCAAGGCTAGCTCCTACGAGCAGTACCTC. Translation: CASSSTKASSYEQYL.

This clone was recorded only once. V is TRBV6-1 and J is TRBJ2-1; D is undetermined. The V end lost 5 bases, the J end lost 0 bases, and 8 bases lay between the germline ends. CDR3 length: 14 amino acids. Germline V gene sequence: CDR1 MNHNS, CDR2 SASEGT. CDR3 DNA: TGTGCCAGCAGTAGAGAGAGCTCCTACAATGAGCAGTTCTTC. Amino acid sequence: CASSRESSYNEQFF.

The chain combines TRBV30 with TRBJ1-4, with 8 bases that match TRBD1. Germline assignment: CDR1 GTSNPN and CDR2 SVGIG (reference sequence). With V trimmed by 3 bases and J by 10 bases, 7 bases remained unmatched. CDR3 length: 13 amino acids. The CDR3 DNA reads TGTGCCTGGAGGCAGACAGGGGCAGGAAAACTGTTTTTT. Its protein is CAWRQTGAGKLFF.

The chain links TRBV6-5 to TRBJ2-7, with 9 bases fitting TRBD1. CDR3 size: 15 residues. Germline values: CDR1 MNHEY, CDR2 SVGAGI. Trimming took 6 bases from V and 0 from J; bases not matched to a gene: 6. CDR3 region: CASRSGTGTSYEQYF. The DNA for the CDR3 is TGTGCCAGCAGATCCGGGACAGGGACCTCCTACGAGCAGTACTTC.

Details on this clone: The germline gene is not matched at one end of the junction; a read error may be the cause. The chain links TRBV11-2 to TRBJ2-3; 10 bases match TRBD2. Germline CDR1 reads SGHAT; CDR2 reads FQNNGV. The CDR3 has 17 amino acids. The chain's CDR3 is CASGLSGGADRWDTQYF. CDR3 nucleotides: TGTGCCAGCGGCTTGAGCGGGGGGGCCGACCGTTGGGATACGCAGTATTTT.

J is TRBJ2-4 and V is TRBV6-4, with D possibly matching TRBD1 (6 bases). The CDR3 consists of 17 residues. The germline gives CDR1 MRHNA, CDR2 SNTAGT. V lost 2 bases, J lost 8 bases, and 22 bases lay in between. The CDR3 loop reads CASSDTPRQDPWYIQYF. CDR3 nucleotide sequence: TGTGCCAGCAGTGACACGCCCCGACAGGATCCATGGTACATTCAGTACTTC.

The rearrangement links TRBV4-3 to TRBJ2-2; possibly TRBD1 for D (5 bases). This CDR3 comprises 18 residues. Trimming shortened V by 0 bases and J by 2 bases, and 16 bases separated the two germline ends. CDR1 LGHNA and CDR2 YSLEER come from the germline V gene. CDR3 protein: CASSQDPSQGANTGELFF. The CDR3 DNA reads TGCGCCAGCAGCCAAGATCCCTCCCAAGGGGCCAACACCGGGGAGCTGTTTTTT.

This chain uses TRBV21-1 with TRBJ2-5; the listed D gene, TRBD2, was not tested against the DNA. TRBV21-1 is flagged as a pseudogene. The CDR3 covers 15 residues. This CDR3 reads CASSNRGLARETQYF. The CDR3 DNA follows: TGTGCCAGCAGCAATCGGGGACTAGCGAGAGAGACCCAGTACTTC.

The chain carries TRBV6-5 and TRBJ2-2; 8 nucleotides agree with TRBD1. The germline gives CDR1 MNHEY, CDR2 SVGAGI. V lost 0 bases to trimming and J lost 3 bases; unmatched junction nucleotides: 0. The CDR3 sequence is 15 residues long. CDR3 amino acids: CASSYSTGDTGELFF. The CDR3 region has the DNA TGTGCCAGCAGTTACTCGACAGGGGACACCGGGGAGCTGTTTTTT.